The rows below give T cell receptor beta chains drawn from one sample of a study of blood T cell repertoires in COVID-19. Only in-frame clones appear in the TCRdb table, and some are missing; sequencing was by immunoSEQ multiplex PCR. The sample lists over 100,000 clones, more than 60% occurring once. Sample: peripheral blood. All receptors come from a woman aged 70-85 years with acute or convalescent COVID-19. Each CDR3 is given with its conserved first and last residue. The D gene is left open where the match is weak. A clone size is listed for some rows: how often the clone was seen (once, few, many), or a class if it is expanded.

>TRBD1|TRBV19|.|TRBJ2-3
TGTGCCAGTAGTTTGGGACAGGGGGCTTTCACAGATACGCAGTATTTT
CASSLGQGAFTDTQYF
>.|TRBV5-8|few|TRBJ1-5
TGTGCCAGCAGCTTTTTAACGCTGGGCCTTTATAGCAATCAGCCCCAGCATTTT
CASSFLTLGLYSNQPQHF
>TRBD2|TRBV4-1|.|TRBJ2-7
TGCGCCAGCAGCCGAAACGGGGGGAGCTCCTACGAGCAGTACTTC
CASSRNGGSSYEQYF
>.|TRBV6-6|few|TRBJ2-1
TGTGCCAGCAGTCCCCACCGGGACACCGAATTCTACAATGAGCAGTTCTTC
CASSPHRDTEFYNEQFF
>.|TRBV7-2|few|TRBJ1-1
TGTGCCAGCAGCCCAGGACACCAATCCACTGAAGCTTTCTTT
CASSPGHQSTEAFF
>TRBD1|TRBV5-1|.|TRBJ2-1
TGCGCCAGCAGCTTGGCAGGGGGCAATGAGCAGTTCTTC
CASSLAGGNEQFF
>TRBD1|TRBV28|.|TRBJ2-7
TGTGCCAGCAGCTTTTTAGGGGGCACCTACGAGCAGTACTTC
CASSFLGGTYEQYF
>.|TRBV6-1|.|TRBJ2-7
TGTGCCAGCAGTGAAGATGCGCGGCAGGGGATCGTTTACGAGCAGTACTTC
CASSEDARQGIVYEQYF
>TRBD2|TRBV19|.|TRBJ2-1
TGTGCCAGTAGTACCACAATATCCGAGACTAGCGGGAGAAGGGGCTCCTACAATGAGCAGTTCTTC
CASSTTISETSGRRGSYNEQFF
>.|TRBV5-1|.|TRBJ1-1
TGCGCCAGCAGCGAGACCGGGGGAGGCGGTGAAGCTTTCTTT
CASSETGGGGEAFF
>TRBD1|TRBV4-2|.|TRBJ1-2
TGTGCCAGCAGCCAGGGGACAGGCTATGGCTACACCTTC
CASSQGTGYGYTF
>TRBD1|TRBV5-1|.|TRBJ2-1
TGCGCCAGCAGCTTGGGACCGGGACAGGGGGACAATGAGCAGTTCTTC
CASSLGPGQGDNEQFF
>TRBD1|TRBV5-1|.|TRBJ2-5
TGCGCCAGCGCGTCCGGGACAGGGGAGACCCAGTACTTC
CASASGTGETQYF
>.|TRBV5-1|.|TRBJ2-3
TGCGCCAGCAGCTTCTGGGGCTCCACAGATACGCAGTATTTT
CASSFWGSTDTQYF
>.|TRBV5-8|.|TRBJ1-4
TGTGCCAGCAGCTTGGACAGACGTAATGAAAAACTGTTTTTT
CASSLDRRNEKLFF
>TRBD1|TRBV29-1|.|TRBJ1-2
TGCAGCGTCCCACAGGGGGCGGGTAGTATCGGCTACACCTTC
CSVPQGAGSIGYTF
>TRBD1|TRBV19|.|TRBJ2-3
TGTGCCAGTAGTGGACAGGGGTATGCAGATACGCAGTATTTT
CASSGQGYADTQYF
>TRBD1|TRBV2|few|TRBJ2-2
TGTGCCAGCCAGACAGGGGACCACACCGGGGAGCTGTTTTTT
CASQTGDHTGELFF
>.|TRBV6-5|.|TRBJ2-1
TGTGCCAGTCAGGGGCGCTCCTACAATGAGCAGTTCTTC
CASQGRSYNEQFF
>.|TRBV29-1|.|TRBJ1-2
TGCAGTAAAGGGACACAACCAAACTATGGCTACACCTTC
CSKGTQPNYGYTF
>TRBD1|TRBV9|.|TRBJ1-2
TGTGCCAGCAGCGTAGGAGCTGGACAGGGTGTCTACACCTTC
CASSVGAGQGVYTF
>.|TRBV18|.|TRBJ1-1
TGTGCCAGCTCACCTGGGACGGGAGGCACTGAAGCTTTCTTT
CASSPGTGGTEAFF
>.|TRBV7-2|.|TRBJ1-5
TGTGCCAGCAGCTTAATGGTTAGACAAAAGCATTTT
CASSLMVRQKHF
>.|TRBV29-1|.|TRBJ2-7
TGCAGCGTTGCCCTAGGGGGGGGGACGTACGAGCAGTACTTC
CSVALGGGTYEQYF
>TRBD1|TRBV27|.|TRBJ2-5
TGTGCCAGCAGCCTAACTCGGACAGGCTACCAAGAGACCCAGTACTTC
CASSLTRTGYQETQYF
>.|TRBV30|.|TRBJ2-3
TGTGCCTGGAGTGCTAGCACAGATACGCAGTATTTT
CAWSASTDTQYF
>.|TRBV5-5|.|TRBJ1-4
TGTGCCAGCAGCTTGGCCGGGGAAAAACTGTTTTTT
CASSLAGEKLFF
>.|TRBV7-2|.|TRBJ1-1
TGTGCCAGCAGCTTAGCGTTAGGAGGGTTGGGGACTGAAGCTTTCTTT
CASSLALGGLGTEAFF
>.|TRBV7-8|.|TRBJ2-2
TGTGCCAGCAGGAGGAGTCGGGGGAACACCGGGGAGCTGTTTTTT
CASRRSRGNTGELFF
>.|TRBV5-5|.|TRBJ1-4
TGTGCCAGCAGCTTGGTGTCGGGAGCAACTAATGAAAAACTGTTTTTT
CASSLVSGATNEKLFF
>.|TRBV5-1|once|TRBJ2-2
TGCGCCAGCAGGCGTGACAGACGCACCGACACCGGGGAGCTGTTTTTT
CASRRDRRTDTGELFF
>TRBD2|TRBV30|.|TRBJ2-1
TGTGCCTGGAACCTGCTAGGGACTAGCGGGAGCCAGGAGTCCAATGAGCAGTTCTTC
CAWNLLGTSGSQESNEQFF
>.|TRBV5-4|.|TRBJ1-2
TGTGCCAGCAGCTTGGGGGCCGAAAACTATGGCTACACCTTC
CASSLGAENYGYTF
>.|TRBV6-5|.|TRBJ2-6
TGTGCCATGTCCCCGCACAGCTCTGGGGCCAACGTCCTGACTTTC
CAMSPHSSGANVLTF
>.|TRBV6-6|.|TRBJ1-6
TGTGCCAGCACCCCGGGGAGGGCGCTGGATAATTCACCCCTCCACTTT
CASTPGRALDNSPLHF
>.|TRBV3-1/TRBV3-2|.|TRBJ1-5
TGTGCCAGCAGCCATTCCCGGTCAGCGGGTCAGCCCCAGCATTTT
CASSHSRSAGQPQHF
>.|TRBV7-2|.|TRBJ1-3
TGTGCCAGCAGCCCCCAGAGGAGTACCATATATTTT
CASSPQRSTIYF
>TRBD1|TRBV18|.|TRBJ2-7
TGTGCCAGCTCTCCCACCCGACAGGGGAGCTCCTACGAGCAGTACTTC
CASSPTRQGSSYEQYF
>TRBD2|TRBV5-1|.|TRBJ2-7
TGCGCCAGCAGCTTCCTGGGACTAGCGGGAGGGTCCTACGAGCAGTACTTC
CASSFLGLAGGSYEQYF
>TRBD2|TRBV4-1|.|TRBJ2-5
TGCGCCAGCAGCCAAGGGCCTAGCGGGGGGACCCAAGAGACCCAGTACTTC
CASSQGPSGGTQETQYF
>.|TRBV6-5|.|TRBJ2-2
TGTGCCATCAGACTCCCGAACACCGGGGAGCTGTTTTTT
CAIRLPNTGELFF
>.|TRBV20-1|.|TRBJ1-1
TGCAGTGCTAGTCGGTCAGGCACTGAAGCTTTCTTT
CSASRSGTEAFF
>TRBD2|TRBV7-2|.|TRBJ2-5
TGTGCCAGCAGCTTAGGGACGGGGGGTCGGTTCGAGACCCAGTACTTC
CASSLGTGGRFETQYF
>.|TRBV29-1|.|TRBJ1-6
TGCAGCGCTAAGAACGACGGAGATTCACCCCTCCACTTT
CSAKNDGDSPLHF
>TRBD1|TRBV5-1|.|TRBJ1-4
TGCGCCAGCAGGCCACAGGGGCATCCTAATGAAAAACTGTTTTTT
CASRPQGHPNEKLFF
>.|TRBV7-9|few|TRBJ1-2
TGTGCCAGCAGCCAGTCAACCAACTATGGCTACACCTTC
CASSQSTNYGYTF
>TRBD1|TRBV5-1|.|TRBJ1-2
TGCGCCAGCAGCTCTCCGGGACAGGAGACATATGGCTACACCTTC
CASSSPGQETYGYTF
>TRBD1|TRBV28|few|TRBJ1-2
TGTGCCAGCAGTAGGGGGACAGGGGCTGGCTACACCTTC
CASSRGTGAGYTF
>.|TRBV23-1|.|TRBJ1-6
TGCGCCAGCAGTCAAAGAGGGACACGGAGGAATTCACCCCTCCACTTT
CASSQRGTRRNSPLHF
>TRBD1|TRBV5-1|.|TRBJ2-5
TGCGCCAGCAGCTTCCAGACAGGGGGTCAAGAGACCCAGTACTTC
CASSFQTGGQETQYF
>.|TRBV6-4|once|TRBJ1-1
TGTGCCAGCACCCTACGTGGGGCCGAGTGCACTGAAGCTTTCTTT
CASTLRGAECTEAFF
>.|TRBV7-2|few|TRBJ2-7
TGTGCCAGCAGCTTAGACTATCCCCCCTACGAGCAGTACTTC
CASSLDYPPYEQYF
>TRBD1|TRBV4-1|many|TRBJ1-5
TGCGCCAGCAGCCTAGGGACAGGAGTTAGGCCCCAGCATTTT
CASSLGTGVRPQHF
>TRBD2|TRBV20-1|few|TRBJ2-7
TGCAGTGCTAGTAGGCTAGCGGGCTCCTACGAGCAGTACTTC
CSASRLAGSYEQYF
>TRBD2|TRBV5-1|few|TRBJ2-7
TGCGCCAGCAGCTTGCTCGCTAGCGGGACCTACGAGCAGTACTTC
CASSLLASGTYEQYF
>.|TRBV7-9|.|TRBJ1-4
TGTGCCAGCAGCTTAGGGGCAGGGCAAGCCGAAAAACTGTTTTTT
CASSLGAGQAEKLFF
>TRBD1|TRBV19|many|TRBJ2-2
TGTGCCAGTAGTACTCCGGGACAGGGGCCAAACACCGGGGAGCTGTTTTTT
CASSTPGQGPNTGELFF